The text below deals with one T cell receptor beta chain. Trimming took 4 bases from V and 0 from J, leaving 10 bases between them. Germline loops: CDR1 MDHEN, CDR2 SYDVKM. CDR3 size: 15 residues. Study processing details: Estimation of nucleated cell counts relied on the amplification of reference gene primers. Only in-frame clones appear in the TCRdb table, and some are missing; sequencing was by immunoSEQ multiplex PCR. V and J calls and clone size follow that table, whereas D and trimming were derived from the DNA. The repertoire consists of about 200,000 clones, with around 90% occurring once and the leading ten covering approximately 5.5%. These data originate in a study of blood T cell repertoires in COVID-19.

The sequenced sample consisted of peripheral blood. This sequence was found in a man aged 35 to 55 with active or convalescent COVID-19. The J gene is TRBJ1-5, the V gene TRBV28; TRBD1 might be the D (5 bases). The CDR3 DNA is TGTGCCAGCAGTTATACAAGGGGTAGCAATCAGCCCCAGCATTTT. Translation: CASSYTRGSNQPQHF.